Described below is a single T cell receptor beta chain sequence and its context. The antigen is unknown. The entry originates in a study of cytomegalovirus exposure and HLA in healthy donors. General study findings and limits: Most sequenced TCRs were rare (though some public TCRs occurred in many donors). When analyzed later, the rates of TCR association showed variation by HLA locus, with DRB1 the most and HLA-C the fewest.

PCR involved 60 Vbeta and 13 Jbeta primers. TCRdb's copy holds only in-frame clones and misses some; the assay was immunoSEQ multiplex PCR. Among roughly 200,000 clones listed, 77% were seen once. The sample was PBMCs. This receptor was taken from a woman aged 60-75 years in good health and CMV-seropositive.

The CDR3 here is CASSGGRIGANEQFF. CDR3 DNA sequence: TGTGCCAGTTCGGGGGGGCGGATTGGGGCCAATGAGCAGTTCTTC. The chain recombines TRBV19 with TRBJ2-1, with TRBD2 matching 8 bases. Trimming cost V 8 bases and J 6 bases; bases outside gene matches: 12. The CDR3 has 15 amino acids. Looked up from germline, CDR1 is LNHDA and CDR2 is SQIVND (reference sequence).